This T cell receptor beta chain was obtained from a study of T-cell reconstitution after alpha-beta-depleted transplantation in children. Germline CDR1 is MNHNS and CDR2 is SASEGT. The CDR3 covers 12 residues. V dropped 7 bases and J dropped 7 bases, with 11 bases sitting between them. This sample's TCRbeta library carried unique molecular identifier barcodes. TCRdb passed the PCR reads through MiXCR, listing each CDR3 protein once. The sample includes about 540,000 distinct CDR3 sequences, 15% to 20% of them seen just once. The chain links TRBV6-1 to TRBJ1-5; D is ambiguous. The source was PBMCs from the stem cell graft donor, collected from the stem cell graft. The source of this sequence is a human donor who donated a stem cell graft to a child with acute lymphoblastic leukemia. This chain's CDR3 is CASKKDIQPQHF. Here the CDR3 DNA reads TGTGCCAGCAAGAAGGATATCCAGCCCCAGCATTTT.